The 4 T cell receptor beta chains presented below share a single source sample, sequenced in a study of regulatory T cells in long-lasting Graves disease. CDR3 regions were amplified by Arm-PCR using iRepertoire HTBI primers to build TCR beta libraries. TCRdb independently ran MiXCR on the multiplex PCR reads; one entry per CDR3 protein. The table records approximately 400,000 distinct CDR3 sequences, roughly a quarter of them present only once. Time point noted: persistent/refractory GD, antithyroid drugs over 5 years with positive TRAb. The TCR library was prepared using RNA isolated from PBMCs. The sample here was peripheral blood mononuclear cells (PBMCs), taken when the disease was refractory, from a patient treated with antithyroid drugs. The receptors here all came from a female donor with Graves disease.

CDR3 DNA sequence: TGTGCCAGCAGTTATACGACAGAGTTCGAGCAGTACTTC. Translating it yields CASSYTTEFEQYF. The V gene is TRBV6-9, the J gene TRBJ2-7, with a weak D call TRBD1 (5 bases). The germline CDR1 and CDR2 sequences are MNHGY and SVAAGI. V was clipped by 2 bases and J by 6 bases, with 11 bases between them. This CDR3 region has 13 residues.

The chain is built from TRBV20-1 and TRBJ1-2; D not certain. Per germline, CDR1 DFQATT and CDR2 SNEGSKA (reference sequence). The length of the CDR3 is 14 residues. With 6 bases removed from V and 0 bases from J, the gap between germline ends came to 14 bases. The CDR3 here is CSAKTAGTNYGYTF. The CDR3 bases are TGCAGTGCCAAAACGGCTGGGACTAACTATGGCTACACCTTC.

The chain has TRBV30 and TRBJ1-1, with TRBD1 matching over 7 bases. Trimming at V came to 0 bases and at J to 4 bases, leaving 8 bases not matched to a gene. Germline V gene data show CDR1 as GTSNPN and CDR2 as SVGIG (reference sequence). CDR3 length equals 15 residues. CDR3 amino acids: CAWSVLWDRGTEAFF. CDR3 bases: TGTGCCTGGAGTGTATTATGGGACAGAGGCACTGAAGCTTTCTTT.

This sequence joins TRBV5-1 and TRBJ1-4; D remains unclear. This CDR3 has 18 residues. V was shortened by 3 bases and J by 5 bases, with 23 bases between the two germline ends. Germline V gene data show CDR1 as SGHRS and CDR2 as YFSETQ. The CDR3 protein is CASSSGLRTQASNEKLFF. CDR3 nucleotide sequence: TGCGCCAGCAGCTCCGGCTTGAGGACGCAAGCATCGAATGAAAAACTGTTTTTT.